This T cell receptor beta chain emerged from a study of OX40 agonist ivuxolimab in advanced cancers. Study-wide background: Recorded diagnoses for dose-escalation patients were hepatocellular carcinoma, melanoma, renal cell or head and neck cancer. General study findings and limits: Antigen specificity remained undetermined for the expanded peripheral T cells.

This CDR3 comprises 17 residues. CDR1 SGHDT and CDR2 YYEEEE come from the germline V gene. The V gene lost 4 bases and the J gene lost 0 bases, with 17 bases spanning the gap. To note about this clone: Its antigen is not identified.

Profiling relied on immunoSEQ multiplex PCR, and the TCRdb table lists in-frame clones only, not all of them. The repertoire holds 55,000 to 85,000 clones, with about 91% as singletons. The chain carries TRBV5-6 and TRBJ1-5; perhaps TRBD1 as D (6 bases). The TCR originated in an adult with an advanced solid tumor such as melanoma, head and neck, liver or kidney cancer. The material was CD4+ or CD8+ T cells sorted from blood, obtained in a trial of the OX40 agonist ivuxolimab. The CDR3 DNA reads TGTGCCAGCAGCAGAGCGACAGGAACCTATAGCAATCAGCCCCAGCATTTT. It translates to CASSRATGTYSNQPQHF.